The source of this TCR beta chain is a study of blood T cell repertoires in COVID-19 (dated by TCRdb to 2018 to 2021). Some background on the complete study: Samples covering the acute and convalescent phases of COVID-19 were provided by collaborators in the United States, Italy and Spain. Nearly every sample came with metadata listing a de-identified subject ID, COVID-19 status, age in years and sex. Samples came from the ongoing ImmuneRACE study (first 160 participants) plus 1,254 subjects from 6 global collaborators. Where available, HLA class I and class II types were obtained from metadata supplied by the sample provider rather than from assay-based typing. The repertoires were made available in a free public database intended to serve as a resource for research on the immune response to SARS-CoV-2. Deeply sampled blood TCRbeta repertoires from subjects exposed to, actively infected with, or recovered from COVID-19 were included in the dataset. The material from the prospective study consisted of cDNA or gDNA derived from T cells, B-cell-depleted T cells, or PBMCs.

Notes on this clone: The specificity of this receptor is unknown. Per-base qualities were not stored, and no clone one base away is much larger.

CDR1 and CDR2 (SGHDT, YYEEEE) derive from the germline V gene. The CDR3 sequence holds 15 residues, the cysteine and phenylalanine included. The entry retains the CDR3 DNA only, 45 bases that are in frame from base 1. The trim is 7 bases for V and 3 bases for J, with a gap of 20 bases between the germline ends. The paper as a whole reports these results and caveats: The quantity of clinical and demographic metadata differed by source and by participant and was supplied without curation.

TCRbeta CDR3 regions were amplified from genomic DNA by means of the immunoSEQ Assay, a bias-controlled multiplex PCR. Per the source publication's procedure: The number of nucleated cells in each sample was estimated from the amplification of reference gene primers within the assay. To quantify the absolute abundance of each unique TCRbeta CDR3 rearrangement, sequence reads were collapsed and filtered. For each sample, productive Simpson clonality was calculated as the square root of Simpson's diversity index over productive rearrangements. Drawn from immuneACCESS, this table holds only the in-frame rearrangements with V and J called that TCRdb kept. Clones are partly lost; checked studies trace under half to an unresolved V gene and leave the rest unexplained. The DNA gave D and trimming, while V, J and clone size come from that table. This sample gives 150,000 to 200,000 clones in total; roughly 87% of them show up just once. The ten biggest clones cover approximately 21% of the sample.

Collaborating institutions collected whole blood in K2EDTA tubes following their own protocols. For TCRbeta analysis, collaborators shipped samples in one of three forms: frozen whole blood, isolated PBMCs, or DNA extracted from either of those sample types. The clonotype was recovered from a man aged 60-69 years with active or convalescent COVID-19. In this chain, TRBV5-6 is recombined with TRBJ2-7, and TRBD2 may be the D gene, going by 5 matching bases. The sample comprised peripheral blood. The CDR3 region: CASQLSFRGVYEQYF. At the DNA level, the sequence is TGTGCCAGCCAGCTTTCGTTTCGGGGTGTCTACGAGCAGTACTTC.